What follows is one TCR beta chain and its context. Assay: immunoSEQ multiplex PCR; the TCRdb copy retains only in-frame clones and omits some. This table has 95,000 to 110,000 clones, more than 75% appearing once. Germline CDR1 reads LNHDA; CDR2 reads SQIVND (reference sequence). Between the trimmed V and J ends, which lost 6 bases and 0 bases, there was a span of 5 bases. The CDR3 loop spans 13 amino acids. The source of the sample is a study of blood T cell repertoires in COVID-19. Study summary: The United States, Italy and Spain provided the acute and convalescent COVID-19 samples.

Sample: peripheral blood. The rearrangement links TRBV19 to TRBJ2-2; D remains unclear. The origin of this receptor is a human donor in a cohort sampled during active COVID-19. The CDR3 sequence: CASRSSNTGELFF. The CDR3 DNA sequence: TGTGCCAGTAGGTCATCGAACACCGGGGAGCTGTTTTTT.